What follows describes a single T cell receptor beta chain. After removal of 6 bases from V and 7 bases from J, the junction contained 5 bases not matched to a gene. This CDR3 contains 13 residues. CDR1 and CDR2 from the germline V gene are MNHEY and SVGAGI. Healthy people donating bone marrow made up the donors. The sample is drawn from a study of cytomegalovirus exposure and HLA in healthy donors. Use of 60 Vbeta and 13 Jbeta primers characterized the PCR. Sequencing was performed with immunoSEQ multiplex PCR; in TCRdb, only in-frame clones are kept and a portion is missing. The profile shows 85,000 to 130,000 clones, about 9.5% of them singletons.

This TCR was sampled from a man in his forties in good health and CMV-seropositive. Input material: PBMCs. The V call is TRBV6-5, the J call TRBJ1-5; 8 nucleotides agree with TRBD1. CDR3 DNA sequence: TGTGCCAGCAGGCGGACAGGGAACCAGCCCCAGCATTTT. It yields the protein CASRRTGNQPQHF.